This T cell receptor (beta chain) was profiled in a study of CD8+CD57+ T cells in acquired aplastic anemia. For the study at large: An average of roughly 3 ug of DNA was obtained from sorted CD4+ and CD8+ cells. On average, healthy donors gave approximately 9.9 million reads for CD4+ cells. Study-wide results and limits: Patients had about 31 CD8+ CDR3 sequences in common with controls (the shared set). Levels of CD8+ Simpson's diversity were not significantly distinct in patients versus controls.

This CDR3 has 13 residues. Germline loops: CDR1 SGHRS, CDR2 YFSETQ. This clonotype was observed many times. Its antigen is undetermined. At one boundary the junction diverges from the germline segment, which might be a read error. Genomic DNA, serving as template, underwent TCR beta VDJ and CDR3 profiling. Each CDR3 protein is one row after TCRdb ran MiXCR on the reads. Of some 220,000 distinct CDR3 sequences in the sample, around 32% were seen once. V usage is TRBV5-1 and J usage is TRBJ1-1, with D uncertain. The sequence was collected from a human donor in good health, serving as a control. What was sequenced was sorted CD4+, CD8+, or CD8+CD57+ T cells (not recorded which) from PBMCs. The CDR3 spells CASSLGLDTEAFF. The CDR3 nucleotides are TGTGCCAGCAGCTTAGGATTAGACACTGAAGCTTTCTTT.